This is a list of T cell receptor beta chains from one sample in a study of control samples from healthy donors and cancer patients. Only in-frame clones appear in the TCRdb table, and some are missing; sequencing was by immunoSEQ multiplex PCR. The data contain tens of thousands of clones, roughly 65% of them singletons. Material for sequencing was formalin-fixed, paraffin-embedded tissue. These receptors were collected from a male donor with melanoma. Each CDR3 is given with its conserved first and last residue. The order of the fields is J gene, V gene, clone size, D gene, CDR3 DNA, CDR3 protein. A D gene is named only where the DNA matches it firmly. The size of a clone is reported for some rows only, either as once, few or many, or as a class for expanded clones.

j_gene: TRBJ1-5; v_gene: TRBV4-2; abundance: once; d_gene: NA; CDR3nt: TGTGCCAGCAGCCAAGATCCGAATAACAATCAGCCCCAGCATTTT; CDR3aa: CASSQDPNNNQPQHF
j_gene: TRBJ2-4; v_gene: TRBV6-5; abundance: few; d_gene: NA; CDR3nt: TGTGCCAGCAGTACCCCAGGAGGGCTGAACATTCAGTACTTC; CDR3aa: CASSTPGGLNIQYF
j_gene: TRBJ2-1; v_gene: TRBV3-1/TRBV3-2; abundance: NA; d_gene: NA; CDR3nt: TGTGCCAGCAGCCAAATAAAAGGGGAGCAGTTCTTC; CDR3aa: CASSQIKGEQFF
j_gene: TRBJ2-3; v_gene: TRBV10-3; abundance: NA; d_gene: TRBD1; CDR3nt: TGTGCCATCACTCGCGGGACAGGGAGGGCAGATACGCAGTATTTT; CDR3aa: CAITRGTGRADTQYF
j_gene: TRBJ2-7; v_gene: TRBV28; abundance: NA; d_gene: NA; CDR3nt: TGTGCCAGCAGTTTATGGGGGGCGCGGACCGAGCAGTACTTC; CDR3aa: CASSLWGARTEQYF
j_gene: TRBJ1-4; v_gene: TRBV28; abundance: NA; d_gene: NA; CDR3nt: TGTGCCAGCAGAAAACCTTTTGCGACAGGAGACCATGAAAAACTGTTTTTT; CDR3aa: CASRKPFATGDHEKLFF
j_gene: TRBJ2-1; v_gene: TRBV18; abundance: NA; d_gene: NA; CDR3nt: TGTGCCAGCTCACCCACCCTGACTAGGTCCTACAATGAGCAGTTCTTC; CDR3aa: CASSPTLTRSYNEQFF
j_gene: TRBJ1-2; v_gene: TRBV6-6; abundance: NA; d_gene: NA; CDR3nt: TGTGCCGTCCCCGCTCCCGGGACGGTGAACTATGGCTACACCTTC; CDR3aa: CAVPAPGTVNYGYTF
j_gene: TRBJ2-1; v_gene: TRBV7-2; abundance: NA; d_gene: TRBD2; CDR3nt: TGTGCCAGCAACCCAGGACTAGCGAGAAATGAGCAGTTCTTC; CDR3aa: CASNPGLARNEQFF
j_gene: TRBJ2-7; v_gene: TRBV18; abundance: NA; d_gene: NA; CDR3nt: TGTGCCAGCTCACCGTCGACGGGAACGTCCTACGAGCAGTACTTC; CDR3aa: CASSPSTGTSYEQYF
j_gene: TRBJ2-1; v_gene: TRBV14; abundance: medium-sized; d_gene: NA; CDR3nt: TGTGCCAGCAGAAAAGCAGGGGTCGGTGAGCAGTTCTTC; CDR3aa: CASRKAGVGEQFF
j_gene: TRBJ2-7; v_gene: TRBV28; abundance: few; d_gene: TRBD2; CDR3nt: TGTGCCAGCAGGCCTAGCGGGAGGCCGATTTACGAGCAGTACTTC; CDR3aa: CASRPSGRPIYEQYF
j_gene: TRBJ2-1; v_gene: TRBV5-6; abundance: NA; d_gene: NA; CDR3nt: TGTACCAGCAGCTTGTTCGGGAGCACCTACAATGAGCAGTTCTTC; CDR3aa: CTSSLFGSTYNEQFF
j_gene: TRBJ1-2; v_gene: TRBV27; abundance: NA; d_gene: NA; CDR3nt: TGTGCCAGCAATGGAGGACAGTATAGAGGCTACACCTTC; CDR3aa: CASNGGQYRGYTF
j_gene: TRBJ2-3; v_gene: TRBV18; abundance: NA; d_gene: NA; CDR3nt: TGTGCCAGCTCACAAACACCGGGACCAGATACGCAGTATTTT; CDR3aa: CASSQTPGPDTQYF
j_gene: TRBJ1-6; v_gene: TRBV21-1; abundance: few; d_gene: NA; CDR3nt: TGTGCCAGCAGCCTGCCGGGACGGCGGATACTAAATTCACCCCTCCACTTT; CDR3aa: CASSLPGRRILNSPLHF
j_gene: TRBJ2-1; v_gene: TRBV28; abundance: NA; d_gene: TRBD1; CDR3nt: TGTGCCAGCAGTACTCCCGGGACAGAGCATGAGCAGTTCTTC; CDR3aa: CASSTPGTEHEQFF
j_gene: TRBJ2-3; v_gene: TRBV5-1; abundance: NA; d_gene: TRBD2; CDR3nt: TGCGCCAGCAGCTTGATGGTTAGCGGGAGGGCCAATCAGGATACGCAGTATTTT; CDR3aa: CASSLMVSGRANQDTQYF
j_gene: TRBJ1-5; v_gene: TRBV6-1; abundance: NA; d_gene: NA; CDR3nt: TGTGCCAGCAGTGAAGGGACGGAAAATCAGCCCCAGCATTTT; CDR3aa: CASSEGTENQPQHF
j_gene: TRBJ2-3; v_gene: TRBV28; abundance: NA; d_gene: TRBD1; CDR3nt: TGTGCCAGCAGTAGGACAGGGTTAGATACGCAGTATTTT; CDR3aa: CASSRTGLDTQYF
j_gene: TRBJ2-1; v_gene: TRBV27; abundance: NA; d_gene: NA; CDR3nt: TGTGCCAGCAGTTTGGCGGTGAACAATGAGCAGTTCTTC; CDR3aa: CASSLAVNNEQFF
j_gene: TRBJ2-7; v_gene: TRBV27; abundance: NA; d_gene: TRBD2; CDR3nt: TGTGCCAGCAGTTTTTTTTCGGGAGGGGAGCAGTACTTC; CDR3aa: CASSFFSGGEQYF
j_gene: TRBJ1-1; v_gene: TRBV11-2; abundance: few; d_gene: TRBD1; CDR3nt: TGTGCCAGCAGCTCCGGACAGGCGGTTGAAGCTTTCTTT; CDR3aa: CASSSGQAVEAFF
j_gene: TRBJ2-1; v_gene: TRBV30; abundance: NA; d_gene: NA; CDR3nt: TGTGCCTGGAGCCCCGTTTTCGCGAGCTCCTACAATGAGCAGTTCTTC; CDR3aa: CAWSPVFASSYNEQFF
j_gene: TRBJ2-5; v_gene: TRBV27; abundance: once; d_gene: TRBD1; CDR3nt: TGTGCCAGCAGCGGGACAGGGGAGGAGACCCAGTACTTC; CDR3aa: CASSGTGEETQYF
j_gene: TRBJ1-2; v_gene: TRBV3-1/TRBV3-2; abundance: once; d_gene: NA; CDR3nt: TGTGCCAGCAGCCAAGACGAGAGGGTCTATGGCTACACCTTC; CDR3aa: CASSQDERVYGYTF
j_gene: TRBJ2-6; v_gene: TRBV5-6; abundance: NA; d_gene: NA; CDR3nt: TGTGCCAGCAGGGACCCTTTTGGGGCCAACGTCCTGACTTTC; CDR3aa: CASRDPFGANVLTF
j_gene: TRBJ2-3; v_gene: TRBV6-6; abundance: many; d_gene: NA; CDR3nt: TGTGCCAGTGGAGGTACAGATACGCAGTATTTT; CDR3aa: CASGGTDTQYF
j_gene: TRBJ2-7; v_gene: TRBV6-2/TRBV6-3; abundance: NA; d_gene: TRBD2; CDR3nt: TGTGCCAGCAGTTACGACAGTTTCGGGACTAGCGGGTTCTACGAGCAGTACTTC; CDR3aa: CASSYDSFGTSGFYEQYF
j_gene: TRBJ2-3; v_gene: TRBV7-2; abundance: few; d_gene: NA; CDR3nt: TGTGCCAGCAGCTTATTAGGAGATACGCAGTATTTT; CDR3aa: CASSLLGDTQYF
j_gene: TRBJ2-1; v_gene: TRBV11-2; abundance: few; d_gene: NA; CDR3nt: TGTGCCAGCAGGACAGGGGCGGGAGGATCGTACAATGAGCAGTTCTTC; CDR3aa: CASRTGAGGSYNEQFF
j_gene: TRBJ2-7; v_gene: TRBV21-1; abundance: NA; d_gene: NA; CDR3nt: TGTGCCCCCATCGAGGCTAGCGGTTCGCACGAGCAGTACTTC; CDR3aa: CAPIEASGSHEQYF
j_gene: TRBJ1-1; v_gene: TRBV2; abundance: NA; d_gene: NA; CDR3nt: TGTGCCAGCAGTGTCGGGGCGGGCACTGAAGCTTTCTTT; CDR3aa: CASSVGAGTEAFF
j_gene: TRBJ1-6; v_gene: TRBV18; abundance: NA; d_gene: NA; CDR3nt: TGTGCCAGCCGGGGTCAGGCAAATTCACCCCTCCACTTT; CDR3aa: CASRGQANSPLHF
j_gene: TRBJ1-2; v_gene: TRBV12-3/TRBV12-4; abundance: NA; d_gene: NA; CDR3nt: TGTGCCAGCAGGGATCTCCGGGGCTATGGCTACACCTTC; CDR3aa: CASRDLRGYGYTF
j_gene: TRBJ2-1; v_gene: TRBV27; abundance: few; d_gene: NA; CDR3nt: TGTGCCAGCACCATTGGACGCGAGCAGTTCTTC; CDR3aa: CASTIGREQFF
j_gene: TRBJ1-5; v_gene: TRBV5-1; abundance: once; d_gene: NA; CDR3nt: TGCGCCAGCACCCTGGACGGGAATAGCAATCAGCCCCAGCATTTT; CDR3aa: CASTLDGNSNQPQHF
j_gene: TRBJ2-1; v_gene: TRBV2; abundance: once; d_gene: NA; CDR3nt: TGTGCCAGCAGGGCGGGGCTTGGAAGTAGCAATGAGCAGTTCTTC; CDR3aa: CASRAGLGSSNEQFF
j_gene: TRBJ2-1; v_gene: TRBV2; abundance: once; d_gene: TRBD2; CDR3nt: TGTGCCAGCAGTGATCGGGCTAGCGGCTACAATGAGCAGTTCTTC; CDR3aa: CASSDRASGYNEQFF
j_gene: TRBJ2-3; v_gene: TRBV7-7; abundance: many; d_gene: TRBD2; CDR3nt: TGTGCTAGCAGCCCTAGCGGGACGAGCACAGATACGCAGTATTTT; CDR3aa: CASSPSGTSTDTQYF
j_gene: TRBJ2-2; v_gene: TRBV18; abundance: NA; d_gene: TRBD1; CDR3nt: TGTGCCAGCTCACCACCCGGGACAGGGGCCACCGGGGAGCTGTTTTTT; CDR3aa: CASSPPGTGATGELFF
j_gene: TRBJ1-5; v_gene: TRBV2; abundance: once; d_gene: NA; CDR3nt: TGTGCCAGCAGTAGATCCAGGGAGGTTGATCAGCCCCAGCATTTT; CDR3aa: CASSRSREVDQPQHF
j_gene: TRBJ1-1; v_gene: TRBV13; abundance: NA; d_gene: NA; CDR3nt: TGTGCCAGCAGCCTAGGGGCCCGGAACACTGAAGCTTTCTTT; CDR3aa: CASSLGARNTEAFF
j_gene: TRBJ2-1; v_gene: TRBV11-2; abundance: NA; d_gene: TRBD2; CDR3nt: TGTGCCAGCAGCATCACTAGCGGGAGGGCCCCCCGCTACAATGAGCAGTTCTTC; CDR3aa: CASSITSGRAPRYNEQFF
j_gene: TRBJ1-2; v_gene: TRBV28; abundance: NA; d_gene: NA; CDR3nt: TGTGCCAGCAGTCAGCAGTCTTATGGCTACACCTTC; CDR3aa: CASSQQSYGYTF
j_gene: TRBJ1-1; v_gene: TRBV15; abundance: once; d_gene: NA; CDR3nt: TGTGCCACCAGCAGAGAGCCCGGAAACACTGAAGCTTTCTTT; CDR3aa: CATSREPGNTEAFF
j_gene: TRBJ2-3; v_gene: TRBV24-1; abundance: NA; d_gene: NA; CDR3nt: TGTGCCACCAGTGGAAGGGGAGTAAATACGCAGTATTTT; CDR3aa: CATSGRGVNTQYF
j_gene: TRBJ2-7; v_gene: TRBV3-1/TRBV3-2; abundance: NA; d_gene: NA; CDR3nt: TGTGCCAGCAGCCTAAACTACGAGCAGTACTTC; CDR3aa: CASSLNYEQYF
j_gene: TRBJ2-7; v_gene: TRBV10-3; abundance: once; d_gene: TRBD1; CDR3nt: TGTGCCATCAGGTCTGGGACAGGCGCCGAGCAGTACTTC; CDR3aa: CAIRSGTGAEQYF
j_gene: TRBJ1-1; v_gene: TRBV2; abundance: NA; d_gene: TRBD1; CDR3nt: TGTGCCAGCAGCACTCCGGGACAGGGTAGGGAAGCTTTCTTT; CDR3aa: CASSTPGQGREAFF
j_gene: TRBJ1-4; v_gene: TRBV28; abundance: once; d_gene: TRBD1; CDR3nt: TGTGCCAGCAGTAAAGACAGGGGGCGTGGAAAACTGTTTTTT; CDR3aa: CASSKDRGRGKLFF
j_gene: TRBJ1-3; v_gene: TRBV5-4; abundance: NA; d_gene: NA; CDR3nt: TGTGCCAGCAGCTTGCCCCGAGTGATGGACACCATATATTTT; CDR3aa: CASSLPRVMDTIYF
j_gene: TRBJ1-2; v_gene: TRBV10-3; abundance: NA; d_gene: TRBD1; CDR3nt: TGTGCCTCGAGACAGGGAGCCTATGGCTACACCTTC; CDR3aa: CASRQGAYGYTF
j_gene: TRBJ2-1; v_gene: TRBV5-1; abundance: NA; d_gene: NA; CDR3nt: TGCGCCAGCACGGTTGGGGTAGGAAACTCCTACAATGAGCAGTTCTTC; CDR3aa: CASTVGVGNSYNEQFF
j_gene: TRBJ2-3; v_gene: TRBV6-6; abundance: NA; d_gene: TRBD2; CDR3nt: TGTGCCAGCAGTCCCACTAGCGGACTGGGCACAGATACGCAGTATTTT; CDR3aa: CASSPTSGLGTDTQYF
j_gene: TRBJ2-1; v_gene: TRBV6-1; abundance: NA; d_gene: TRBD2; CDR3nt: TGTGCCAGCAGTGAAACTAGCGCTTCCTACAATGAGCAGTTCTTC; CDR3aa: CASSETSASYNEQFF
j_gene: TRBJ1-5; v_gene: TRBV24-1; abundance: NA; d_gene: NA; CDR3nt: TGTGCCACCAGGCAGGGTTTTTATCAGCCCCAGCATTTT; CDR3aa: CATRQGFYQPQHF
j_gene: TRBJ2-7; v_gene: TRBV7-2; abundance: NA; d_gene: NA; CDR3nt: TGTGCCAGCAGCTTAGCGGGAGGTGCCTACGAGCAGTACTTC; CDR3aa: CASSLAGGAYEQYF
j_gene: TRBJ2-7; v_gene: TRBV7-9; abundance: NA; d_gene: NA; CDR3nt: TGTGCCAGCAGCTCTTACGGGATATCCTACGAGCAGTACTTC; CDR3aa: CASSSYGISYEQYF